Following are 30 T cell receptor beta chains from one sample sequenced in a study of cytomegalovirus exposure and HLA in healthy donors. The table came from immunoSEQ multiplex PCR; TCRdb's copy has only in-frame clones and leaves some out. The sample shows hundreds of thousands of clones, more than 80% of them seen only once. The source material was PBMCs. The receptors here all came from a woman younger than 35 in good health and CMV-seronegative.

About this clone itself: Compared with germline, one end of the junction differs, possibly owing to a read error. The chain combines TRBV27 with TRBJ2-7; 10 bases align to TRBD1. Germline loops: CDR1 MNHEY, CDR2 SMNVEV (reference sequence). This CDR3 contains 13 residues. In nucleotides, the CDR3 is TGTGCCAGCAGTTCAACCGGGACAGGGGACTTGAACTTC. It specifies CASSSTGTGDLNF.

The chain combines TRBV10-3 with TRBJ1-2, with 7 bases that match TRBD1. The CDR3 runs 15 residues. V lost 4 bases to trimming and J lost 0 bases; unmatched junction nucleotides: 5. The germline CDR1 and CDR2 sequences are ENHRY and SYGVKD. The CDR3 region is CAISVDQGANYGYTF. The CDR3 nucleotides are TGTGCCATCAGTGTTGATCAGGGGGCTAACTATGGCTACACCTTC.

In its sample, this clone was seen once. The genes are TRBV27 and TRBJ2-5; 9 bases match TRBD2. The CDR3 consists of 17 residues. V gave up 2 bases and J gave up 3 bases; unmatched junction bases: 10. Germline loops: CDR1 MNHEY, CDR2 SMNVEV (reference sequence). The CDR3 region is CASSLTAGGSSKETQYF. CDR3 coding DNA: TGTGCCAGCAGTTTAACAGCGGGGGGATCGTCGAAAGAGACCCAGTACTTC.

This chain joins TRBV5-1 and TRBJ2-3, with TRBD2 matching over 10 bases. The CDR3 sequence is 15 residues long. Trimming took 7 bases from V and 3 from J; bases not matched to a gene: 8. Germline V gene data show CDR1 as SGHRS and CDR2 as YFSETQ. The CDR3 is CASRPSGSGTDTQYF. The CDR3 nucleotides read TGCGCCAGCCGACCTAGCGGGAGTGGAACAGATACGCAGTATTTT.

The CDR3 loop reads CASSQTGTVNTEAFF. The CDR3 DNA reads TGTGCCAGCAGCCAAACCGGGACAGTGAACACTGAAGCTTTCTTT. The chain is built from TRBV7-9 and TRBJ1-1, with 7 bases fitting TRBD1. Germline values: CDR1 SEHNR, CDR2 FQNEAQ (reference sequence). V gave up 5 bases and J gave up 0 bases; unmatched junction bases: 6. There are 15 residues in the CDR3.

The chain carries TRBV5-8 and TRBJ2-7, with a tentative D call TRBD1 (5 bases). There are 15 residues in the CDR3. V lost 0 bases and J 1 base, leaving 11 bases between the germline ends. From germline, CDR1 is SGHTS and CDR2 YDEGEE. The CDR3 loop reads CASSLDSRDSYEQYF. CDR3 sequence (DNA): TGTGCCAGCAGCTTGGACAGCAGGGATTCCTACGAGCAGTACTTC.

CDR3 in DNA: TGTGCCAGCAGTTGGGGGGAGAATACGCAGTATTTT. It specifies CASSWGENTQYF. The chain uses TRBV2 and TRBJ2-3, with D possibly matching TRBD2 (6 bases). Trimming took off 5 bases at V and 7 bases at J, with 10 bases between the two ends. Germline lookup yields CDR1 SNHLY and CDR2 FYNNEI. The CDR3 spans 12 residues.

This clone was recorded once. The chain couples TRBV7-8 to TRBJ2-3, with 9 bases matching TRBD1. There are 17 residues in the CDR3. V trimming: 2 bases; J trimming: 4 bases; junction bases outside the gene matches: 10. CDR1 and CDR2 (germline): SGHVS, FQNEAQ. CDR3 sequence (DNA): TGTGCCAGCAGCTTACGGGGCCTACAGGGGGCTCCAGATACGCAGTATTTT. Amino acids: CASSLRGLQGAPDTQYF.

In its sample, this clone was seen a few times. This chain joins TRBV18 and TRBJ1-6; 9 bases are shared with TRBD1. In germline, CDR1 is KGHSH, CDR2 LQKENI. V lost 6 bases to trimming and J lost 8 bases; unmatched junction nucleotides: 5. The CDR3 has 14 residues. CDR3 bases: TGTGCCAGCTCCCCTAGACAGGGGGATTCACCCCTCCACTTT. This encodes CASSPRQGDSPLHF.

The chain's CDR3 is CASSSYGILNTEAFF. The CDR3 DNA sequence: TGTGCCAGCAGTTCCTACGGGATTTTGAACACTGAAGCTTTCTTT. J is TRBJ1-1 and V is TRBV5-4; no definite D call. Trimming stripped 5 bases from V and 0 bases from J, with 14 bases between. Germline V gives CDR1 SGHNT, CDR2 YYREEE (reference sequence). The length of the CDR3 is 15 residues.

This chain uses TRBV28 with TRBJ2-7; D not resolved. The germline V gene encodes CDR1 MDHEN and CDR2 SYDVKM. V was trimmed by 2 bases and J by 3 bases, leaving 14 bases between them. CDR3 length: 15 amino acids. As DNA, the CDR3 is TGTGCCAGCAGTTTAGGGCAGCACCGCATCTACGAGCAGTACTTC. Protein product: CASSLGQHRIYEQYF.

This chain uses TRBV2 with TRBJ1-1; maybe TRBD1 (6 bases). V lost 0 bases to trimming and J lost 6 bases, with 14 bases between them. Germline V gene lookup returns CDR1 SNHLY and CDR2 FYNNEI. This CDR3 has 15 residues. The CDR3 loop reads CASSEARGGHAEAFF. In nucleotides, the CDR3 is TGTGCCAGCAGTGAAGCACGGGGGGGGCATGCTGAAGCTTTCTTT.

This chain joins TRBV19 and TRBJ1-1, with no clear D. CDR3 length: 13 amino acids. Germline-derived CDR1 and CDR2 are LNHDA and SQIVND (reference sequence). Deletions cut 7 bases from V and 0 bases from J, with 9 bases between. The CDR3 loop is CASISPVNTEAFF. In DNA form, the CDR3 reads TGTGCCAGTATATCCCCTGTGAACACTGAAGCTTTCTTT.

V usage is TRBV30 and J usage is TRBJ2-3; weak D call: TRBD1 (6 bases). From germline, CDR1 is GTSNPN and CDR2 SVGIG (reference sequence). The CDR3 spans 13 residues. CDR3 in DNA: TGTGCTTTTACAGGGAGTAGTCGCTATACGCAGTATTTT. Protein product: CAFTGSSRYTQYF.

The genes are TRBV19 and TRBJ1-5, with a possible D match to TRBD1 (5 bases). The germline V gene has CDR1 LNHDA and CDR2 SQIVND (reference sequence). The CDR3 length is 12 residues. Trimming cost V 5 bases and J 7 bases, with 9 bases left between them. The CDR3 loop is CASSSGRQPQHF. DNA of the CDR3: TGTGCCAGTAGTTCAGGGAGGCAGCCCCAGCATTTT.

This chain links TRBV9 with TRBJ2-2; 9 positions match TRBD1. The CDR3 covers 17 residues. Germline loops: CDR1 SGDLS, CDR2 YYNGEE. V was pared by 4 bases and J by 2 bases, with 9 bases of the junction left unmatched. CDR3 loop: CASSPPTGGYNTGELFF. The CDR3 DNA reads TGTGCCAGCAGCCCCCCAACAGGGGGCTATAACACCGGGGAGCTGTTTTTT.

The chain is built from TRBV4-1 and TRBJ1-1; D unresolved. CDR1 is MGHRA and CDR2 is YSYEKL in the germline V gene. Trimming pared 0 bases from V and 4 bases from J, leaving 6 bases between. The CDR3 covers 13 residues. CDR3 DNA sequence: TGCGCCAGCAGCCAAGAGGGAGGCACTGAAGCTTTCTTT. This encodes CASSQEGGTEAFF.

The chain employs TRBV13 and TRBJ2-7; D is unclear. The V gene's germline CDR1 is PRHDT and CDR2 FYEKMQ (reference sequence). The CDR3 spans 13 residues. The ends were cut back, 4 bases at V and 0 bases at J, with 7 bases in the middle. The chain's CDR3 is CASSWRSSYEQYF. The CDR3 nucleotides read TGTGCCAGCAGCTGGCGGAGCTCCTACGAGCAGTACTTC.

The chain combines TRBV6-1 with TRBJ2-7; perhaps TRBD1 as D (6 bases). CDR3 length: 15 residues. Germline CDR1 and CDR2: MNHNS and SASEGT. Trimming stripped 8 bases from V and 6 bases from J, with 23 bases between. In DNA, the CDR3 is TGTGCCAGCGCCTTATTAACAGGGAACCCAGGCGAGCAGTACTTC. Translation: CASALLTGNPGEQYF.

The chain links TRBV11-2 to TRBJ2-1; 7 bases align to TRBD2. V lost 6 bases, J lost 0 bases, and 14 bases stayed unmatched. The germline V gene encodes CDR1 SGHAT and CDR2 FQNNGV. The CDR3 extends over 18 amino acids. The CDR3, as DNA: TGTGCCAGCAGTTCCCCCCGCGGGAGTAACGGCTCCTACAATGAGCAGTTCTTC. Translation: CASSSPRGSNGSYNEQFF.

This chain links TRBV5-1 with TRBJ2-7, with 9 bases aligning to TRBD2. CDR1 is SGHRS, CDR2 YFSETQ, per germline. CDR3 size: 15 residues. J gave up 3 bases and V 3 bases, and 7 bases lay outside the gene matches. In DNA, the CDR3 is TGCGCCAGCAGCTACCTAGCGGGGCCCATCTACGAGCAGTACTTC. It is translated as CASSYLAGPIYEQYF.

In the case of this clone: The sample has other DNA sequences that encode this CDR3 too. CDR3 nucleotides: TGCGCCAGCAGCCTGGCAGTCAACACTGAAGCTTTCTTT. It translates to CASSLAVNTEAFF. The chain uses TRBV5-1 and TRBJ1-1, with D hard to call. The ends were cut back, 4 bases at V and 2 bases at J, with 9 bases in the middle. This CDR3 has 13 residues. Germline values: CDR1 SGHRS, CDR2 YFSETQ. Together with reference TRBV5-1 and TRBJ1-1, the CDR3 gives the full variable domain: KAGVTQTPRYLIKTRGQQVTLSCSPISGHRSVSWYQQTPGQGLQFLFEYFSETQRNKGNFPGRFSGRQFSNSRSEMNVSTLELGDSALYLCASSLAVNTEAFFGQGTRLTVV.

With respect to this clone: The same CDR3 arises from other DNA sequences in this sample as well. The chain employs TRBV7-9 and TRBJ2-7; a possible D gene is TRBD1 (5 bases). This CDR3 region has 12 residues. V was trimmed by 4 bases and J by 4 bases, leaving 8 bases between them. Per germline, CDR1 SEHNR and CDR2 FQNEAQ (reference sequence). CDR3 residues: CASSSTGYEQYF. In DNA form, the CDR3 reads TGTGCCAGCAGCTCAACAGGTTACGAGCAGTACTTC.

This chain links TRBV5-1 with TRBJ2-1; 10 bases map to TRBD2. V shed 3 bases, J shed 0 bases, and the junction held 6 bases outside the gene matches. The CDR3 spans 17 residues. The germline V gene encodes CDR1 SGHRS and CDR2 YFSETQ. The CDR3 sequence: CASSSQPSGSSYNEQFF. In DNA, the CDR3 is TGCGCCAGCAGCTCCCAACCTAGCGGGAGCTCCTACAATGAGCAGTTCTTC.

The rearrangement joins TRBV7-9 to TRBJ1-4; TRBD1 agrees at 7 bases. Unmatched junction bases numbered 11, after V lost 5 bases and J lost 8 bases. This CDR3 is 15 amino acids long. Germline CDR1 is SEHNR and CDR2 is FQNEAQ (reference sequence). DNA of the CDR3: TGTGCCAGCAGCGCGATCCAGGGGGTTGGGGAAAAACTGTTTTTT. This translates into CASSAIQGVGEKLFF.

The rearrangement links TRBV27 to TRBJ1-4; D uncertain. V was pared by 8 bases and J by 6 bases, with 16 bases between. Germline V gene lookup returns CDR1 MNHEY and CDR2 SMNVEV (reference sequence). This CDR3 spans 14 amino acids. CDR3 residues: CASRGRGSYEKLFF. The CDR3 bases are TGTGCCAGCCGGGGAAGAGGGAGTTATGAAAAACTGTTTTTT.

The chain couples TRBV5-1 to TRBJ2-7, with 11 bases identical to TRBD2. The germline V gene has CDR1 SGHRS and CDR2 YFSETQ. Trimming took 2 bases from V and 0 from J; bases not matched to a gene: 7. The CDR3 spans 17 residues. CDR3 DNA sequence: TGCGCCAGCAGCTTCCGCCTAGCGGGGGGCTTCTCCTACGAGCAGTACTTC. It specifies CASSFRLAGGFSYEQYF.

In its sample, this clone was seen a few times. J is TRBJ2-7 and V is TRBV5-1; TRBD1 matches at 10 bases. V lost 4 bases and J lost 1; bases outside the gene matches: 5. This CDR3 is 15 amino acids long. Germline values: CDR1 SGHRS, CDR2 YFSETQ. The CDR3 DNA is TGCGCCAGCAGCCTAGACAGGGGGCGATCCTACGAGCAGTACTTC. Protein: CASSLDRGRSYEQYF.

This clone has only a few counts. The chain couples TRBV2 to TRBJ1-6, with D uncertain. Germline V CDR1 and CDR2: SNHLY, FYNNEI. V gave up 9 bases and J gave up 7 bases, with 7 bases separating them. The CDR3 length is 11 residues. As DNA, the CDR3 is TGTGCCAGGGGAGGAAATTCACCCCTCCACTTT. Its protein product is CARGGNSPLHF. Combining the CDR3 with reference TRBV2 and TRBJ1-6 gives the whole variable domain EPEVTQTPSHQVTQMGQEVILRCVPISNHLYFYWYRQILGQKVEFLVSFYNNEISEKSEIFDDQFSVERPDGSNFTLKIRSTKLEDSAMYFCARGGNSPLHFGNGTRLTVT.

This CDR3 is CASSPSTSGRQETQYF. As DNA, the CDR3 is TGTGCCAGCAGTCCCTCTACTAGCGGGAGGCAAGAGACCCAGTACTTC. This sequence joins TRBV27 and TRBJ2-5; 12 nucleotides match TRBD2. V shed 5 bases and J 2 bases; nucleotides not matched to a gene: 6. The CDR3 length is 16 residues. Germline CDR1 and CDR2: MNHEY and SMNVEV (reference sequence).